This T cell receptor beta chain was retrieved from a study of shared clonotypes between healthy human individuals. Each of the donors was a healthy adult who was HIV-negative and had not had a recent acute infection or vaccination. Original analysis: From ImmunoSEQ came sequences covering only the junction and carrying no quality scores, so filtering differed. Sequencing used immunoSEQ multiplex PCR; TCRdb keeps in-frame clones, though not all of them. That table is the source of V, J and clone size, and D and trimming were worked out from the DNA. The sample shows around 1.4 million clones, about 98.5% of them seen only once. Study results and caveats: Estimated clonotype richness was generally higher in naive than memory subsets. The study's rarefaction showed incomplete sorted-subset sequencing despite large depth.

In the case of this clone: The antigen is unknown.

Trimming at V came to 5 bases and at J to 6 bases, leaving 12 bases not matched to a gene. CDR3 length equals 16 residues. CDR1 SGHNT and CDR2 YYREEE come from the germline V gene (reference sequence). The sample was naive CD4+ T cells sorted from blood. The subset here: CD45RA+ positively selected. This rearrangement joins TRBV5-4 to TRBJ2-2, with 8 positions matching TRBD1. This clonotype originated in a man aged 25 to 45 in good health. The CDR3 sequence: CASSPRRDRLPGELFF. The CDR3 DNA follows: TGTGCCAGCAGTCCCCGCCGGGACAGGTTGCCCGGGGAGCTGTTTTTT. The whole variable domain, remainder taken from reference TRBV5-4 and TRBJ2-2, is ETGVTQSPTHLIKTRGQQVTLRCSSQSGHNTVSWYQQALGQGPQFIFQYYREEENGRGNFPPRFSGLQFPNYSSELNVNALELDDSALYLCASSPRRDRLPGELFFGEGSRLTVL.